A selection of T cell receptor beta chains follows, all from one sample in a study of T cells in Graves' hyperthyroidism and ophthalmopathy. Each CDR3 protein is one row after TCRdb ran MiXCR on the multiplex PCR reads. This sample carries roughly 800,000 distinct CDR3 sequences, roughly 40% of them seen once, and the ten largest clones take more than 7%. The sample taken for sequencing was blood. Receptors originate from a man in his late teens or twenties with Graves' hyperthyroidism. The CDR3 runs from the conserved cysteine through the conserved F or W. The D gene is left open where the match is weak. Where a row states a size, it is once, few, many or the class of an expanded clone; other rows omit it.

cdr3_length j_call d_call v_call clone_size cdr3_nt cdr3_aa
15 TRBJ2-7 TRBD2 TRBV7-2 few TGTGCCAGCAGCTTAGTTTGGACTAGCGACTACGAGCAGTACTTC CASSLVWTSDYEQYF
15 TRBJ2-6 . TRBV6-5 . TGTGCCAGCAGTGATGGGCATCCTGGGGCCAACGTCCTGACTTTC CASSDGHPGANVLTF
16 TRBJ2-5 . TRBV7-2 few TGTGCCAGCAGCCAAGAAATTCGGCAGGGGAGGGAGACCCAGTACTTC CASSQEIRQGRETQYF
13 TRBJ1-5 . TRBV5-1 many TGCGCCAGCAGCATTACAGGCAATCAGCCCCAGCATTTT CASSITGNQPQHF
15 TRBJ2-5 TRBD1 TRBV5-1 few TGCGCCAGCAGCCCCAGTCCAGGGGGCCGAGAGACCCAGTACTTC CASSPSPGGRETQYF
14 TRBJ1-2 . TRBV5-1 few TGCGCCAGCAGCTTGGTGGGGGAAGGAGAAGGCTACACCTTC CASSLVGEGEGYTF
13 TRBJ2-5 . TRBV11-2 . TGTGCCAGCAGCTTAGTTGGGCGGGGGACCCAGTACTTC CASSLVGRGTQYF
14 TRBJ2-5 . TRBV3-1 . TGTGCCAGCAGCTCCCCAGGGACCAAAGAGACCCAGTACTTC CASSSPGTKETQYF
14 TRBJ1-2 . TRBV20-1 few TGCAGTGGCAGACGGGACTCTCCTATTGGGGGCTACACCTTC CSGRRDSPIGGYTF
14 TRBJ1-5 TRBD1 TRBV25-1 many TGTGCCAGCAGTGAGGGCAGGGGGGAGCAGCCCCAGCATTTT CASSEGRGEQPQHF
10 TRBJ1-5 . TRBV29-1 many TGCAGCGTTGCTAGGGGGCCCCAGCATTTT CSVARGPQHF
12 TRBJ1-1 . TRBV19 many TGTGCCAGTAGTATGGGCAGGGTTGAAGCTTTCTTT CASSMGRVEAFF
14 TRBJ1-1 . TRBV2 many TGTGCCAGCAAAACAGGCCTCATGAACACTGAAGCTTTCTTT CASKTGLMNTEAFF
12 TRBJ2-7 . TRBV7-2 . TGTGCCAGCAGCTCAGTCGCGGGCCCGCGGTACTTC CASSSVAGPRYF
15 TRBJ2-6 . TRBV5-4 many TGTGCCAGCAGCTTCGATGGGCAGGAGAACAACGTCCTGACTTTC CASSFDGQENNVLTF
12 TRBJ2-5 . TRBV7-8 many TGTGCCAGTACTAGCCGGGCGGAGACCCAGTACTTC CASTSRAETQYF
16 TRBJ2-7 TRBD1 TRBV5-6 . TGTGCCAGCAGCTTGGATGCGAGACAGGGGTTCCACGAGCAGTACTTC CASSLDARQGFHEQYF
13 TRBJ1-1 . TRBV29-1 . TGCAGCGTTGCGGACGGAATGAGAACTGAAGCTTTCTTT CSVADGMRTEAFF
13 TRBJ2-7 . TRBV19 . TGTGCCACCTCATCCCGGAGACCCCTCGAGCAGTACTTC CATSSRRPLEQYF
14 TRBJ1-6 . TRBV5-1 few TGCGCCAGCAGCTTGGAGTCCTATAATTCACCCCTCCACTTT CASSLESYNSPLHF
13 TRBJ2-7 . TRBV29-1 many TGCAGCGCCTCGGACGGACAACCCTACGAGCAGTACTTC CSASDGQPYEQYF
16 TRBJ2-2 . TRBV11-2 . TGTGCCAGCCGCAACCCGGGACGATCGAACACCGGGGAGCTGTTTTTT CASRNPGRSNTGELFF
14 TRBJ2-7 . TRBV7-2 . TGTGCCAGCAGTGCTGGCAGGGAAACCTACGAGCAGTACTTC CASSAGRETYEQYF
16 TRBJ2-7 TRBD2 TRBV15 many TGTGCCACCAGACCATTTGGGCGGGAGTTTCTCTACGAGCAGTACTTC CATRPFGREFLYEQYF
12 TRBJ2-6 . TRBV7-3 . TGTGCCAGCAGCAGGTCGGTGGGCACTGAAGCTTTC CASSRSVGTEAF
16 TRBJ1-2 . TRBV29-1 many TGCAGCGTTGAAGGGGCAGATACCTACACTAACTATGGCTACACCTTC CSVEGADTYTNYGYTF
14 TRBJ2-7 . TRBV15 . TGTGCCACCAGCAGAGAGGGGGCTACGTACGAGCAGTACTTC CATSREGATYEQYF
15 TRBJ2-6 . TRBV15 many TGTGCCACCAGCTCTGGCCCCCCCGGGGCCAACGTCCTGACTTTC CATSSGPPGANVLTF
14 TRBJ1-5 . TRBV6-5 many TGTGCCAGCAGGACAACGCTAGGCAATCAGCCCCAGCATTTT CASRTTLGNQPQHF
12 TRBJ2-7 . TRBV7-9 many TGTGCCAGCAGCTTGAAAAATTACGAGCAGTACTTC CASSLKNYEQYF
16 TRBJ2-2 . TRBV24-1 few TGTGCCACCAGTGATTCCTGGTGGGGCCGGACCGGGGAGCTGTTTTTT CATSDSWWGRTGELFF
14 TRBJ2-7 . TRBV7-9 many TGTGCCAGCAGCCCCACCGACGGCTCCTACGAGCAGTACTTC CASSPTDGSYEQYF
12 TRBJ1-4 . TRBV29-1 . TGCAGCGTTGTATCGGGAAGTGAAAAACTGTTTTTT CSVVSGSEKLFF
15 TRBJ1-3 TRBD1 TRBV20-1 few TGCAGTGCTAGAGATCCTACAGGGGCTGGAAACACCATATATTTT CSARDPTGAGNTIYF
14 TRBJ1-5 . TRBV7-9 once TGTGCCAGCAGCGTTGAAGAACCCGGGAAGCCCCAGCATTTT CASSVEEPGKPQHF
13 TRBJ2-7 . TRBV7-4 . TGTGCCAGCAGATCTACAGAGACCTACGAGCAGTACTTC CASRSTETYEQYF
13 TRBJ1-5 . TRBV10-3 . TGTGCCGCCGGGTCAGGGACCCATCAGCCCCAGCATTTT CAAGSGTHQPQHF
15 TRBJ1-6 . TRBV5-1 many TGCGCCAGCAGCAGGAGACAGCCGGGTGATTCACCCCTCCACTTT CASSRRQPGDSPLHF
14 TRBJ1-5 . TRBV12-3/TRBV12-4 . TGTGCCAGCAGTTTACGTGGTATCGGCCAGCCCCAGCATTTT CASSLRGIGQPQHF
15 TRBJ2-7 TRBD2 TRBV7-2 many TGTGCCAGCAGCCTCACTAGCGGAAGCTCCTACGAGCAGTACTTC CASSLTSGSSYEQYF
15 TRBJ2-7 . TRBV7-3 . TGTGCCAGCAGCTCAAATCCCGTGGGAGTGAACGAGCAGTACTTC CASSSNPVGVNEQYF
17 TRBJ1-2 TRBD1 TRBV25-1 . TGTGCCAGCAGTGGCACTACCCCGGGACAGGGGAGCTATGGCTACACCTTC CASSGTTPGQGSYGYTF
12 TRBJ2-7 TRBD1 TRBV24-1 . TGTACCACCAGTGAGACAGGGAGAGAGCAGTACTTC CTTSETGREQYF
12 TRBJ2-5 TRBD2 TRBV20-1 . TGCAGTGCGGCTCTCTCGGCGGGGGGTTACTTCTTC CSAALSAGGYFF
15 TRBJ2-1 . TRBV29-1 . TGCAGCGTTACCTCCGGGACTTCAGTCCACAATGAGCAGTTCTTC CSVTSGTSVHNEQFF
14 TRBJ2-5 . TRBV7-9 few TGCGCCAGCAGCCAAAACGGTATACAAGAGACCCAGTACTTC CASSQNGIQETQYF
15 TRBJ1-1 TRBD1 TRBV6-6 few TGTGCCAGCAGTTACCTCCGGACAGGCAACACTGAAGCTTTCTTT CASSYLRTGNTEAFF
15 TRBJ1-1 TRBD1 TRBV20-1 . TGCAGTGCTAGTAAGGACAGGGGCTTGAACACTGAAGCTTTCTTT CSASKDRGLNTEAFF
15 TRBJ1-6 TRBD1 TRBV2 many TGTGCCAGCAGTGAGGGGACAGGTACTAATTCACCCCTCCACTTT CASSEGTGTNSPLHF
14 TRBJ2-7 . TRBV5-1 . TGCGCCAGCAGCTTTCGGGGCAGCACCTACGAGCAGTACTTC CASSFRGSTYEQYF
14 TRBJ2-7 TRBD1 TRBV19 many TGTGCCAGTAGTAGGACAGGAGCCTCCTACGAGCAGTACTTC CASSRTGASYEQYF
13 TRBJ2-7 . TRBV5-6 many TGTGCCAGCAGCCCTACAGGGAGCCACGAGCAGTACTTC CASSPTGSHEQYF
15 TRBJ1-6 . TRBV7-2 many TGTGCCAGCAGCATCCGACAGGAGCATAATTCACCCCTCCACTTT CASSIRQEHNSPLHF
14 TRBJ1-5 . TRBV2 many TGTGCCACCAAGTCGGGACGGGGCAATCAGCCCCAGCATTTT CATKSGRGNQPQHF
15 TRBJ1-1 . TRBV25-1 few TGTGCCAGCAGCGGAGCGGGCAGTGGAGGGACTGAAGCTTTCTTT CASSGAGSGGTEAFF